The clone carrying this T cell receptor (beta chain) was observed a single time. Its matching antigen is unknown. Time point here: blood 2 weeks post-SBRT. Treatment defined: 15 Gy SBRT to primary tumor, nephrectomy 4 weeks later. Serial blood draws occurred at baseline and 2 and 4 weeks post-SBRT. Repertoires were generated with immunoSEQ multiplex PCR, while TCRdb's copy carries only in-frame clones and drops some. The data contain some 70,000 clones, 82% of them singletons. The data originate from a study of radiation and T cells in renal cell carcinoma. Study results and limitations: From baseline, blood top tumor clonotypes peaked at 2 weeks post-radiation. Pretreatment tumor biopsies were lacking, so baseline clonotypes are unknown.

Germline loops: CDR1 SNHLY, CDR2 FYNNEI. The CDR3 consists of 16 residues. The germline V and J ends were trimmed by 2 bases and 7 bases, with 20 bases remaining between them. The J gene is TRBJ1-2, the V gene TRBV2; maybe TRBD1 (6 bases). The clonotype originates from a man in his sixties with renal cell carcinoma. This material consisted of blood, taken from a patient whose treatment included radiotherapy and nephrectomy. The CDR3 DNA reads TGTGCCAGCAGTGAACGATCCGGGGCAGGGGTGCGTGGCTACACCTTC. Its translation: CASSERSGAGVRGYTF.